This TCR beta chain stems from a study of cytomegalovirus exposure and HLA in healthy donors. The method was immunoSEQ multiplex PCR; TCRdb's version includes in-frame clones alone and lacks a portion of them. The table has tens of thousands of clones, about 93% seen once; the top ten hold about 1.6%. The V segment lost 6 bases and the J segment 8 bases; nucleotides outside the gene matches: 14. The CDR3 sequence is 15 residues long. Looked up from germline, CDR1 is SGDLS and CDR2 is YYNGEE. The clonotype comes from a man aged 18 to 30 in good health and CMV-seropositive. The sample was PBMCs. This chain connects TRBV9 to TRBJ2-1; TRBD2 matches at 7 bases. This chain's CDR3 is CASTRFGGSEDEQFF. CDR3 nucleotides: TGTGCCAGCACCCGATTCGGGGGGAGTGAAGATGAGCAGTTCTTC. The full variable domain, its missing parts supplied by reference TRBV9 and TRBJ2-1, is DSGVTQTPKHLITATGQRVTLRCSPRSGDLSVYWYQQSLDQGLQFLIQYYNGEERAKGNILERFSAQQFPDLHSELNLSSLELGDSALYFCASTRFGGSEDEQFFGPGTRLTVL.